These T cell receptor beta chains were read from a single sample in a study of radiation and T cells in renal cell carcinoma. The table came from immunoSEQ multiplex PCR; TCRdb's copy has only in-frame clones and leaves some out. Of approximately 150,000 clones listed, 83% are singletons. The material sequenced was blood, taken from a patient whose treatment included radiotherapy and nephrectomy. These TCRs come from a woman between 45 and 65 years old with renal cell carcinoma. Each CDR3 is given with its conserved first and last residue. D genes are given only for firm matches. Not every row has a clone size; where given, it reads once, few, many or a size class.

d_call: TRBD1
cdr3_length: 15
j_call: TRBJ1-4
v_call: TRBV2
clone_size: few
cdr3_nt: TGTGCCAGCAGAATCGGACAGGGAGGCGATGAAAAACTGTTTTTT
cdr3_aa: CASRIGQGGDEKLFF

d_call: .
cdr3_length: 15
j_call: TRBJ2-5
v_call: TRBV5-4
clone_size: .
cdr3_nt: TGTGCCAGCAGCTTAGACGGGACTTCCCAAGAGACCCAGTACTTC
cdr3_aa: CASSLDGTSQETQYF

d_call: .
cdr3_length: 15
j_call: TRBJ1-6
v_call: TRBV27
clone_size: few
cdr3_nt: TGTGCCAGCTCCCCCTTCGGAGGGTCTAATTCACCCCTCCACTTT
cdr3_aa: CASSPFGGSNSPLHF

d_call: .
cdr3_length: 14
j_call: TRBJ1-5
v_call: TRBV7-9
clone_size: .
cdr3_nt: TGTGCCAGCAGCTCGGTCTTTAGCAATCAGCCCCAGCATTTT
cdr3_aa: CASSSVFSNQPQHF

d_call: .
cdr3_length: 14
j_call: TRBJ2-3
v_call: TRBV6-5
clone_size: once
cdr3_nt: TGTGCCAGCAGTTACGAGGCAGGTACTTCAACGCAGTATTTT
cdr3_aa: CASSYEAGTSTQYF

d_call: .
cdr3_length: 15
j_call: TRBJ2-7
v_call: TRBV18
clone_size: .
cdr3_nt: TGTGCCAGCTCTCCTCGACTAGACAGCTCCTACGAGCAGTACTTC
cdr3_aa: CASSPRLDSSYEQYF

d_call: TRBD1
cdr3_length: 15
j_call: TRBJ2-2
v_call: TRBV28
clone_size: .
cdr3_nt: TGTGCCAGCAGAAGGACAGGGGGGAATGCCGGGGAGCTGTTTTTT
cdr3_aa: CASRRTGGNAGELFF

d_call: .
cdr3_length: 13
j_call: TRBJ2-5
v_call: TRBV10-3
clone_size: .
cdr3_nt: TGTGCCACCGCGATAGGGTCCCAAGAGACCCAGTACTTC
cdr3_aa: CATAIGSQETQYF

d_call: .
cdr3_length: 13
j_call: TRBJ1-2
v_call: TRBV7-9
clone_size: .
cdr3_nt: TGTGCCAGCAGCTTAGAGGGATACTATGGCTACACCTTC
cdr3_aa: CASSLEGYYGYTF

d_call: .
cdr3_length: 11
j_call: TRBJ2-5
v_call: TRBV10-3
clone_size: .
cdr3_nt: TGTGCCATCATGGCCCAAGAGACCCAGTACTTC
cdr3_aa: CAIMAQETQYF

d_call: TRBD1
cdr3_length: 14
j_call: TRBJ2-5
v_call: TRBV29-1
clone_size: .
cdr3_nt: TGCAGCGTTGAAGACAGGGGGCTCGGAGAGACCCAGTACTTC
cdr3_aa: CSVEDRGLGETQYF

d_call: .
cdr3_length: 16
j_call: TRBJ2-6
v_call: TRBV11-2
clone_size: .
cdr3_nt: TGTGCCAGCAGCCAATTCCAGGGGCCCGGGGCCAACGTCCTGACTTTC
cdr3_aa: CASSQFQGPGANVLTF

d_call: .
cdr3_length: 13
j_call: TRBJ2-3
v_call: TRBV6-1
clone_size: once
cdr3_nt: TGTGCCAGCGGGGGGACGTCGGAAGATACGCAGTATTTT
cdr3_aa: CASGGTSEDTQYF

d_call: .
cdr3_length: 15
j_call: TRBJ2-2
v_call: TRBV6-1
clone_size: once
cdr3_nt: TGTGCCAGCAGGCTGGACAGCTTAAACACCGGGGAGCTGTTTTTT
cdr3_aa: CASRLDSLNTGELFF

d_call: .
cdr3_length: 15
j_call: TRBJ1-4
v_call: TRBV7-2
clone_size: .
cdr3_nt: TGTGCCAGCAGCTTGCCTGGGGCAACTAATGAAAAACTGTTTTTT
cdr3_aa: CASSLPGATNEKLFF

d_call: .
cdr3_length: 14
j_call: TRBJ1-3
v_call: TRBV6-1
clone_size: .
cdr3_nt: TGTGCCAGCAGCGAAACGGGACCCCGCGGGACCATATATTTT
cdr3_aa: CASSETGPRGTIYF

d_call: .
cdr3_length: 15
j_call: TRBJ1-6
v_call: TRBV18
clone_size: once
cdr3_nt: TGTGCCAGCTCATCGCAGGGGCTCACTACTTCACCCCTCCACTTT
cdr3_aa: CASSSQGLTTSPLHF

d_call: .
cdr3_length: 15
j_call: TRBJ2-6
v_call: TRBV6-5
clone_size: .
cdr3_nt: TGTGCCAGCAGCCAGGGCATATCTGGGGCCAACGTCCTGACTTTC
cdr3_aa: CASSQGISGANVLTF

d_call: .
cdr3_length: 17
j_call: TRBJ1-2
v_call: TRBV4-3
clone_size: .
cdr3_nt: TGCGCCAGCAGCCAAGATAGGGCTAGGGGGGGGTACTATGGCTACACCTTC
cdr3_aa: CASSQDRARGGYYGYTF

d_call: .
cdr3_length: 19
j_call: TRBJ2-4
v_call: TRBV28
clone_size: .
cdr3_nt: TGTGCCAGCAAACTAGGCGGCGGGCAGAGCGGGTGGGCCAAAAACATTCAGTACTTC
cdr3_aa: CASKLGGGQSGWAKNIQYF

d_call: .
cdr3_length: 13
j_call: TRBJ2-1
v_call: TRBV19
clone_size: once
cdr3_nt: TGTGCCAGTAGTATCGGCGGGGTCGGGGAGCAGTTCTTC
cdr3_aa: CASSIGGVGEQFF

d_call: .
cdr3_length: 17
j_call: TRBJ2-3
v_call: TRBV18
clone_size: .
cdr3_nt: TGTGCCAGCTCACCTAGAGCGAGGGGCGACGGTACAGATACGCAGTATTTT
cdr3_aa: CASSPRARGDGTDTQYF

d_call: .
cdr3_length: 14
j_call: TRBJ1-1
v_call: TRBV30
clone_size: .
cdr3_nt: TGTGCCTGGAGTGCCCGGGGAGGGTACACTGAAGCTTTCTTT
cdr3_aa: CAWSARGGYTEAFF

d_call: .
cdr3_length: 16
j_call: TRBJ2-7
v_call: TRBV4-2
clone_size: .
cdr3_nt: TGTGCCAGCAGCCAAGAAGTTGAGACAGACGCCTACGAGCAGTACTTC
cdr3_aa: CASSQEVETDAYEQYF

d_call: .
cdr3_length: 13
j_call: TRBJ2-3
v_call: TRBV5-6
clone_size: .
cdr3_nt: TGTGCCAGCAGCTCGCGCCAGGCCCTAACGCAGTATTTT
cdr3_aa: CASSSRQALTQYF

d_call: TRBD1
cdr3_length: 15
j_call: TRBJ2-2
v_call: TRBV19
clone_size: few
cdr3_nt: TGTGCCAGTACCCCCGGGACAGGGCAATCCGGGGAGCTGTTTTTT
cdr3_aa: CASTPGTGQSGELFF

d_call: .
cdr3_length: 15
j_call: TRBJ1-2
v_call: TRBV30
clone_size: .
cdr3_nt: TGTGCCTGGAGTGCGCGTCGATCAGGCTCCTATGGCTACACCTTC
cdr3_aa: CAWSARRSGSYGYTF

d_call: TRBD1
cdr3_length: 13
j_call: TRBJ1-5
v_call: TRBV6-5
clone_size: .
cdr3_nt: TGTGCCAGTACAGGGGCGGGGAATCAGCCCCAGCATTTT
cdr3_aa: CASTGAGNQPQHF

d_call: .
cdr3_length: 12
j_call: TRBJ2-7
v_call: TRBV19
clone_size: .
cdr3_nt: TGTGCCAGTAGTATAGGGTCTCTGGAGCAGTACTTC
cdr3_aa: CASSIGSLEQYF